Listed below are T cell receptor beta chains from one sample, sequenced in a study of beta chain features in type 1 diabetes. Profiled with immunoSEQ multiplex PCR; TCRdb holds only in-frame clones, not every one. Altogether a few hundred thousand clones are present, around 10% being singletons, with the ten largest covering 0.015%. Sequencing used naive CD4+ T cells from blood. The receptors come from a woman aged 25 to 39 in good health. Both conserved end residues are part of each CDR3. A D gene is named only where the DNA matches it firmly. Part of the rows lack a size; the others show once, few, many or a class for expanded clones.

j_call | v_call | d_call | clone_size | cdr3_length | cdr3_nt | cdr3_aa
TRBJ2-1 | TRBV28 | TRBD2 | few | 15 | TGTGCCAGCAGTCCGTCTAGCGGCCCCTACAATGAGCAGTTCTTC | CASSPSSGPYNEQFF
TRBJ1-1 | TRBV2 | . | . | 14 | TGTGGTTCAGCAGGGAGGGTAGCGAACACTGAAGCTTTCTTT | CGSAGRVANTEAFF
TRBJ2-3 | TRBV7-8 | . | few | 14 | TGTGCCAGCAGCTTTGACAGTAGCACAGATACGCAGTATTTT | CASSFDSSTDTQYF
TRBJ1-1 | TRBV28 | TRBD1 | . | 16 | TGTGCCAGCAGTTTCGGTTTTTTGGACAGGAGGACTGAAGCTTTCTTT | CASSFGFLDRRTEAFF
TRBJ2-7 | TRBV6-1 | TRBD1 | . | 11 | TGTGCCAGGGGACAGGGCTACGAGCAGTACTTC | CARGQGYEQYF
TRBJ1-1 | TRBV29-1 | TRBD1 | few | 15 | TGCAGCTTTACAGGGGCGGGGATAATGAACACTGAAGCTTTCTTT | CSFTGAGIMNTEAFF
TRBJ2-3 | TRBV9 | TRBD2 | . | 14 | TGTGCCAGCAGCGTTAGCGGGAGGCCAGATACGCAGTATTTT | CASSVSGRPDTQYF
TRBJ1-2 | TRBV18 | TRBD1 | . | 15 | TGTGCCAGCTCATCCCGACAGGGGGAGAACTATGGCTACACCTTC | CASSSRQGENYGYTF
TRBJ1-1 | TRBV7-2 | TRBD1 | . | 16 | TGTGCCAGCAGCGATCCCCCGGGGACAGGGAGGAATGAAGCTTTCTTT | CASSDPPGTGRNEAFF
TRBJ2-7 | TRBV7-2 | TRBD1 | . | 17 | TGTGCCAGCAGCTCAACCCTGACAGGGGGCGAGAGCGGTGAGCAGTACTTC | CASSSTLTGGESGEQYF
TRBJ1-1 | TRBV5-6 | TRBD1 | . | 19 | TGTGCCAGCAGCTTGTTTCAGGGGCGACGAACTAGGGACAGCACTGAAGCTTTCTTT | CASSLFQGRRTRDSTEAFF
TRBJ2-1 | TRBV5-4 | . | . | 16 | TGTGCCAGCAGCTTCGGCGGCTCCCCGGGGTACAATGAGCAGTTCTTC | CASSFGGSPGYNEQFF
TRBJ2-7 | TRBV5-4 | TRBD1 | . | 15 | TGTGCCAGCAGCCGAGACAGGGGCCCAACCTACGAGCAGTACTTC | CASSRDRGPTYEQYF
TRBJ2-3 | TRBV7-3 | . | . | 15 | TGTGCCAGCAGCGCACTAACAGGGTACACAGATACGCAGTATTTT | CASSALTGYTDTQYF
TRBJ1-5 | TRBV7-2 | TRBD1 | . | 16 | TGTGCCAGCAGCTTAGGAACTCGACAGGGCAGTAAGCCCCAGCATTTT | CASSLGTRQGSKPQHF
TRBJ2-3 | TRBV18 | TRBD1 | . | 14 | TGTGCCAGCTCGACAGGGGGAAGCACAGATACGCAGTATTTT | CASSTGGSTDTQYF
TRBJ2-3 | TRBV7-2 | TRBD2 | many | 17 | TGTGCCAGCCAACCCTCAGTCCTTAGCGGGAGTGGGGATACGCAGTATTTT | CASQPSVLSGSGDTQYF
TRBJ1-1 | TRBV7-9 | TRBD1 | . | 13 | TGTGCCAGCAGCTTAGGAGGGGACAGGGAAGCTTTCTTT | CASSLGGDREAFF
TRBJ2-7 | TRBV6-1 | TRBD1 | . | 15 | TGTGCCAGCAGGTGGACAGGGGAAGGATCCTACGAGCAGTACTTC | CASRWTGEGSYEQYF
TRBJ2-5 | TRBV5-1 | TRBD1 | few | 16 | TGCGCCAGCAGCTTGGTTCCGGCAGGGGGTGAAGAGACCCAGTACTTC | CASSLVPAGGEETQYF
TRBJ2-7 | TRBV6-6 | TRBD2 | few | 16 | TGTGCCAGCAAGGTTAGACTAGCGGGAGGTAACTACGAGCAGTACTTC | CASKVRLAGGNYEQYF
TRBJ2-7 | TRBV28 | TRBD1 | . | 15 | TGTGCCAGCAGCCTCCCCGGGACAGGCCACTACGAGCAGTACTTC | CASSLPGTGHYEQYF
TRBJ2-7 | TRBV15 | TRBD1 | few | 13 | TGTGCCACCGGACAGGGGGCCACCTACGAGCAGTACTTC | CATGQGATYEQYF
TRBJ2-7 | TRBV4-2 | . | . | 15 | TGTGCCAGCAGCCAACCCTTGAGAGCGGACTACGAGCAGTACTTC | CASSQPLRADYEQYF
TRBJ1-2 | TRBV28 | . | . | 14 | TGTGCCAGCAGTTGGGGGGGGAAGGGCTATGGCTACACCTTC | CASSWGGKGYGYTF
TRBJ2-1 | TRBV1 | . | . | 15 | TGCACCAGCAGCCCCACTAGCGGGATGACTAATGAGCAGTTCTTC | CTSSPTSGMTNEQFF
TRBJ1-4 | TRBV9 | . | . | 14 | TGTGCCAGCAGCGGCCCCTTTGGAGGGGAAAAACTGTTTTTT | CASSGPFGGEKLFF
TRBJ1-4 | TRBV7-9 | . | . | 15 | TGTGCCAGCAGCTCTTCCCAAGGGGTTGGCGAAAAACTGTTTTTT | CASSSSQGVGEKLFF
TRBJ2-1 | TRBV10-3 | TRBD2 | few | 17 | TGTGCCATCAGTGACTATAGCGGGAGGAGCTCCTACAATGAGCAGTTCTTC | CAISDYSGRSSYNEQFF
TRBJ1-5 | TRBV30 | . | many | 11 | TGTGCCTGGAGTGTGACAGGCCTCCAGCATTTT | CAWSVTGLQHF
TRBJ2-1 | TRBV5-4 | . | . | 15 | TGTGCCAGCAGCTTGGCGGGAAGGTCCTACAATGAGCAGTTCTTC | CASSLAGRSYNEQFF
TRBJ2-3 | TRBV19 | . | . | 15 | TGTGCCAGTACCCCCACCAGGGTTGGGACAGATACGCAGTATTTT | CASTPTRVGTDTQYF
TRBJ2-1 | TRBV4-2 | TRBD2 | few | 16 | TGTGCCAGCAGCCAAGATCGGGCGGGAGGGCCCAATGAGCAGTTCTTC | CASSQDRAGGPNEQFF
TRBJ1-1 | TRBV7-9 | . | few | 15 | TGTGCCAGCAGCCCACTACGTCAGGGGAACACTGAAGCTTTCTTT | CASSPLRQGNTEAFF
TRBJ1-1 | TRBV28 | . | few | 16 | TGTGCCAGCAGTTTCCCGGGTCTCATGACGAGGACTGAAGCTTTCTTT | CASSFPGLMTRTEAFF
TRBJ1-5 | TRBV6-5 | . | few | 14 | TGTGCCAGCAGTTTTTCAGGGGTCAATCAGCCCCAGCATTTT | CASSFSGVNQPQHF
TRBJ1-3 | TRBV30 | . | few | 13 | TGTGCCTGGAGTGTACAGGCTGGAAACACCATATATTTT | CAWSVQAGNTIYF
TRBJ1-1 | TRBV11-2 | . | . | 15 | TGTGCCAGCAGCTCTCGAGGGACTTGGAACACTGAAGCTTTCTTT | CASSSRGTWNTEAFF
TRBJ2-5 | TRBV7-2 | TRBD1 | . | 16 | TGTGCCAGCAGCGTCAGAGGGACAGCCCTGGAGGAGACCCAGTACTTC | CASSVRGTALEETQYF
TRBJ2-5 | TRBV30 | . | few | 14 | TGTGCCTGGACCTCGTCGGCGACGGGAGAGACCCAGTACTTC | CAWTSSATGETQYF
TRBJ2-2 | TRBV7-9 | TRBD1 | . | 14 | TGTGCCAGTGGGGACAGGGCAGACACCGGGGAGCTGTTTTTT | CASGDRADTGELFF
TRBJ2-7 | TRBV30 | . | few | 15 | TGTGCCTGGAGTGTAAGAGCGGGCGCCGCCTACGAGCAGTACTTC | CAWSVRAGAAYEQYF
TRBJ2-3 | TRBV9 | TRBD2 | . | 16 | TGTGCCAGCAGCGTAGTGGGGACTAGCGGAACAGATACGCAGTATTTT | CASSVVGTSGTDTQYF
TRBJ2-1 | TRBV2 | . | few | 13 | TGTGCCAGCATCGAGACTGTATACAATGAGCAGTTCTTC | CASIETVYNEQFF
TRBJ2-1 | TRBV9 | . | few | 16 | TGTGCCAGCAGCGTTTTGCGGGACTCCAGTTACAATGAGCAGTTCTTC | CASSVLRDSSYNEQFF
TRBJ2-1 | TRBV7-2 | TRBD2 | . | 18 | TGTGCCAGCAGCCGGACTAGCGGGAGGGCCTACCTACAATATGAGCAGTTCTTC | CASSRTSGRAYLQYEQFF
TRBJ2-5 | TRBV7-3 | TRBD2 | . | 16 | TGTGCCAGCAGCTTAAAAGCGGGGACCCTGGGGGAGACCCAGTACTTC | CASSLKAGTLGETQYF
TRBJ2-7 | TRBV30 | TRBD1 | few | 13 | TGTGCCTGGGATAGACAGGGGGCCCAGGAGCAGTACTTC | CAWDRQGAQEQYF
TRBJ2-7 | TRBV5-4 | . | few | 12 | TGTGCCAGCAGCTTGGAGCTCTACGAGCAGTACTTC | CASSLELYEQYF
TRBJ2-1 | TRBV6-6 | . | few | 16 | TGTGCCAGCAGTTACTCGGCAGGGTTTCCCTACAATGAGCAGTTCTTC | CASSYSAGFPYNEQFF
TRBJ1-2 | TRBV7-2 | . | few | 14 | TGTGCCAGCAGCTTAGGGCAGGGAAGCTATGGCTACACCTTC | CASSLGQGSYGYTF
TRBJ2-3 | TRBV5-1 | TRBD2 | . | 14 | TGCGCCAGCAGCGCCACTAGCGCCACAGATACGCAGTATTTT | CASSATSATDTQYF
TRBJ2-1 | TRBV9 | . | . | 13 | TGTGCCAGCAGCCGGCGCCCAGGGGACGAGCAGTTCTTC | CASSRRPGDEQFF
TRBJ2-3 | TRBV5-1 | . | . | 16 | TGCGCCAGCAGCTTGGTTCTCGATCGGGAGACAGATACGCAGTATTTT | CASSLVLDRETDTQYF